Each of the 32 T cell receptor beta chains below was sequenced from the same sample in a study of blood T cells in healthy people across ages. Primers used in a second PCR of about 6 to 11 cycles were a sample-barcoded 5' primer and a J-beta primer mix. TCRdb re-called the 5' RACE reads through MiXCR, storing one row per CDR3 protein. The sample contains approximately 1,700,000 distinct CDR3 sequences, approximately 39% of which appear only once. Sequences were obtained from blood. These receptor sequences come from a human donor in good health.

The V gene is TRBV5-6, the J gene TRBJ2-5; no clear D. Per the germline V gene, CDR1 is SGHDT and CDR2 is YYEEEE. V lost 0 bases, J lost 7 bases, and 13 bases lay in between. The CDR3 extends over 14 amino acids. The CDR3 DNA reads TGTGCCAGCAGCTTGGAAATCGGTGCGTGGACCCAGTACTTC. Residues: CASSLEIGAWTQYF.

CDR3 nucleotides: TGTGCCAGCAGCGTAGGGGACAGGACTTTACCAACTAATGAAAAACTGTTTTTT. Protein product: CASSVGDRTLPTNEKLFF. The V and J genes are TRBV7-4 and TRBJ1-4, with 8 bases fitting TRBD1. The V and J ends lost 5 bases and 0 bases, in that order; junction bases with no gene match: 11. CDR3 length: 18 residues. CDR1 is SGHVT and CDR2 is SQSDAQ in the germline V gene.

The sample holds a few counts of this clonotype. The V gene is TRBV12-3 or TRBV12-4, the J gene TRBJ2-5; possible D gene TRBD2, 6 bases. V was shortened by 2 bases and J by 2 bases, with 15 bases between the two germline ends. There are 16 residues in the CDR3. In DNA form, the CDR3 reads TGTGCCAGCAGTTTATTGTCGAGGGGAGGTCAAGAGACCCAGTACTTC. It codes for CASSLLSRGGQETQYF.

V gene TRBV6-6 combines with J gene TRBJ2-7; D is uncertain. Trimming removed 4 bases at V and 0 bases at J, with 10 bases between. Looked up from germline, CDR1 is MNHNY and CDR2 is SVGAGI (reference sequence). The CDR3 covers 14 residues. The CDR3 sequence is CASSSPFDSYEQYF. The CDR3 DNA reads as TGTGCCAGCAGTTCACCCTTCGACTCCTACGAGCAGTACTTC.

Note on this clonotype: This may stem from a read error, because a much larger clone lies one nucleotide away. V and J are TRBV7-2 and TRBJ2-1; the D is unclear. Trimming removed 1 base from V and 0 bases from J, with 7 bases in between. Germline values: CDR1 SGHTA, CDR2 FQGNSA. The length of the CDR3 is 15 residues. The CDR3 sequence: CASSLVQISYNEQFF. Here the CDR3 DNA reads TGTGCCAGCAGCTTAGTACAGATCTCCTACAATGAGCAGTTCTTC.

The rearrangement joins TRBV5-1 to TRBJ1-4; D remains ambiguous. The germline V and J ends were trimmed by 3 bases and 10 bases, with 7 bases remaining between them. CDR1 is SGHRS, CDR2 YFSETQ, per germline. The CDR3 has 11 amino acids. The DNA for the CDR3 is TGCGCCAGCAGCTGGTCGGGAAAACTGTTTTTT. It encodes CASSWSGKLFF.

This clonotype was found a few times. The chain couples TRBV7-2 to TRBJ2-3; TRBD2 matches at 16 bases. The V gene's germline CDR1 is SGHTA and CDR2 FQGNSA. The CDR3 consists of 17 residues. V lost 5 bases to trimming and J lost 6 bases; unmatched junction nucleotides: 8. DNA of the CDR3: TGTGCCAGCAGCATAACCGGGACTAGCGGGGGGGAGGATACGCAGTATTTT. Its protein product is CASSITGTSGGEDTQYF.

This clonotype came up many times. The V and J genes are TRBV6-5 and TRBJ1-1; D gene ambiguous. V lost 6 bases to trimming and J lost 0 bases, with 5 bases between them. Looked up from germline, CDR1 is MNHEY and CDR2 is SVGAGI. The CDR3 covers 12 residues. The CDR3 here is CASSDMNTEAFF. The CDR3 nucleotides read TGTGCCAGCAGCGATATGAACACTGAAGCTTTCTTT.

The chain has TRBV7-9 and TRBJ2-3; TRBD2 agrees at 11 bases. The V gene's germline CDR1 is SEHNR and CDR2 FQNEAQ (reference sequence). V trimming: 5 bases; J trimming: 2 bases; junction bases outside the gene matches: 12. This CDR3 is 18 amino acids long. Here the CDR3 DNA reads TGTGCCAGCAGCCTCCCACGTACTAGCGGGGGACCCACAGATACGCAGTATTTT. Amino acids: CASSLPRTSGGPTDTQYF.

The chain combines TRBV3-1 with TRBJ2-4; TRBD2 aligns across 8 bases. Germline loops: CDR1 LGHDT, CDR2 YNNKEL (reference sequence). CDR3 length: 15 amino acids. The trim removed 1 base at V and 13 bases at J, leaving 12 bases unmatched. The DNA of the CDR3 is TGTGCCAGCAGCCAAGCACTAGCGGACCACAATGAGCAGTACTTC. The encoded protein is CASSQALADHNEQYF.

In its sample, this clonotype was seen a few times. This chain joins TRBV15 and TRBJ1-1, with TRBD1 matching 10 bases. Germline V gene lookup returns CDR1 LNHNV and CDR2 YYDKDF (reference sequence). This CDR3 contains 14 residues. J gave up 6 bases and V 2 bases, and 3 bases lay outside the gene matches. CDR3 in amino acids: CATSRPGQGPEAFF. In DNA, the CDR3 is TGTGCCACCAGCAGACCGGGACAGGGGCCTGAAGCTTTCTTT.

The chain carries TRBV12-3 or TRBV12-4 and TRBJ1-1; D gene unclear. The CDR3 is made up of 16 amino acids. Deletions cut 3 bases from V and 5 bases from J, with 19 bases between. CDR3 residues: CASSFDPGKGVTEAFF. DNA of the CDR3: TGTGCCAGCAGTTTCGACCCGGGTAAGGGTGTGACTGAAGCTTTCTTT.

This clonotype has just a few counts. The chain links TRBV12-3 or TRBV12-4 to TRBJ2-1; D call uncertain. V shed 4 bases and J shed 9 bases, with 13 bases lying between them. CDR3 length equals 13 residues. CDR3 nucleotides: TGTGCCAGCAGTTCATGGGCCCACGCTGAGCAGTTCTTC. Translating gives CASSSWAHAEQFF.

The chain carries TRBV10-3 and TRBJ1-1, with D unresolved. Germline CDR1 reads ENHRY; CDR2 reads SYGVKD. V dropped 4 bases and J dropped 1 base, with 7 bases sitting between them. The CDR3 is made up of 13 amino acids. CDR3 sequence reads: CAISATPNTEAFF. In nucleotides, the CDR3 is TGTGCCATCAGTGCGACACCGAACACTGAAGCTTTCTTT.

This clonotype turned up a few times. The chain uses TRBV13 and TRBJ2-5; D is uncertain. The CDR3 consists of 16 residues. V was shortened by 0 bases and J by 2 bases, with 13 bases between the two germline ends. CDR1 is PRHDT and CDR2 is FYEKMQ in the germline V gene (reference sequence). This CDR3 reads CASSLGLRAGQETQYF. For the CDR3, the DNA is TGTGCCAGCAGCTTAGGGCTGCGAGCAGGTCAAGAGACCCAGTACTTC. The full variable domain, completed using reference TRBV13 and TRBJ2-5, is AAGVIQSPRHLIKEKRETATLKCYPIPRHDTVYWYQQGPGQDPQFLISFYEKMQSDKGSIPDRFSAQQFSDYHSELNMSSLELGDSALYFCASSLGLRAGQETQYFGPGTRLLVL.

This chain uses TRBV6-6 with TRBJ1-2; 9 bases are shared with TRBD1. The CDR3 consists of 16 residues. CDR1 and CDR2 from the germline V gene are MNHNY and SVGAGI (reference sequence). The ends lost 6 bases at V and 6 bases at J; junction bases unmatched: 14. The CDR3 DNA reads TGTGCCAGCAGCCCCACCGGGACAGGGAGACCAAATGGCTACACCTTC. Amino acids: CASSPTGTGRPNGYTF.

The rearrangement uses TRBV5-1 and TRBJ2-1; a possible D gene is TRBD2 (6 bases). This CDR3 has 16 residues. Trimming stripped 1 base from V and 4 bases from J, with 15 bases between. The germline CDR1 and CDR2 sequences are SGHRS and YFSETQ. The CDR3 DNA reads TGCGCCAGCAGCTTGCAGGCAGCCGGGGGATACAATGAGCAGTTCTTC. Translation: CASSLQAAGGYNEQFF.

V usage is TRBV11-2 and J usage is TRBJ2-5; TRBD2 might be the D (6 bases). With 5 bases removed from V and 7 bases from J, the gap between germline ends came to 17 bases. Germline CDR1 is SGHAT and CDR2 is FQNNGV. This CDR3 is 14 amino acids long. CDR3: CASSPVGGPGTQYF. The CDR3 DNA follows: TGTGCCAGCAGCCCCGTGGGAGGCCCAGGGACCCAGTACTTC.

This clonotype was seen repeatedly, ten times or more. This chain connects TRBV29-1 to TRBJ2-5; D assignment may be TRBD1 or TRBD2 (6 bases each). Germline loops: CDR1 SQVTM, CDR2 ANQGSEA. The CDR3 is made up of 13 amino acids. Deletions cut 3 bases from V and 4 bases from J, with 12 bases between. The CDR3 nucleotides are TGCAGCGTTGATCGGGGGCGCGGAGAGACCCAGTACTTC. Protein: CSVDRGRGETQYF.

This clonotype occurred many times. The rearrangement joins TRBV6-5 to TRBJ2-3; TRBD1 or TRBD2 may be the D gene (7 bases each). Germline CDR1 reads MNHEY; CDR2 reads SVGAGI. The CDR3 sequence is 16 residues long. V was shortened by 1 base and J by 3 bases, with 14 bases between the two germline ends. Here the CDR3 DNA reads TGTGCCAGCAGTTACTTTCAGGGGGAGGGGACAGATACGCAGTATTTT. As protein: CASSYFQGEGTDTQYF.

This clonotype showed up just a few times. This sequence joins TRBV20-1 and TRBJ2-7, with D possibly called TRBD1 or TRBD2 (5 bases each). Looked up from germline, CDR1 is DFQATT and CDR2 is SNEGSKA (reference sequence). Trimming left V 6 bases short and J 2 bases short, with 14 bases between. The CDR3 is 13 amino acids. CDR3 DNA sequence: TGCAGTGCCTGGGACGGTCACACCTACGAGCAGTACTTC. Amino acids: CSAWDGHTYEQYF.

The chain employs TRBV27 and TRBJ2-7; 10 bases are a match to TRBD1. The V segment lost 0 bases and the J segment 4 bases; nucleotides outside the gene matches: 3. CDR3 size: 15 residues. The germline V gene has CDR1 MNHEY and CDR2 SMNVEV (reference sequence). The CDR3: CASSLSTGGLYEQYF. The DNA of the CDR3 is TGTGCCAGCAGTTTATCGACAGGGGGCCTTTACGAGCAGTACTTC.

As for this clonotype: A read error may produce the germline difference seen at one junction end. V usage is TRBV20-1 and J usage is TRBJ2-5; 12 nucleotides match TRBD2. CDR1 DFQATT and CDR2 SNEGSKA come from the germline V gene (reference sequence). CDR3 length: 16 amino acids. This CDR3 is CGAAETSGGLQETQYF. The DNA of the CDR3 is TGCGGTGCGGCCGAGACTAGCGGGGGCCTCCAAGAGACCCAGTACTTC.

This clonotype was seen a few times. The chain couples TRBV7-2 to TRBJ2-4; D gene unclear. The J call could be wrong; TRBJ2-7 is a better fit for the DNA end. The germline gives CDR1 SGHTA, CDR2 FQGNSA. The length of the CDR3 is 12 residues. CDR3 in amino acids: CASSFPSLEQYF. The CDR3 DNA is TGTGCCAGCAGCTTCCCCTCTCTCGAGCAGTACTTC.

This clonotype was picked up many times. Compared with germline, one end of the junction differs, possibly owing to a read error. The rearrangement uses TRBV12-3 or TRBV12-4 and TRBJ2-5; D gene uncertain. This CDR3 is 13 amino acids long. The CDR3 loop is CASSLGGKETQYF. The CDR3 nucleotides read TGTGCCAGCAGCTTAGGCGGCAAAGAGACCCAGTACTTC.

This clonotype turned up a few times. V gene TRBV7-2 combines with J gene TRBJ1-5, with 8 bases aligning to TRBD1. This CDR3 spans 14 amino acids. Germline lookup yields CDR1 SGHTA and CDR2 FQGNSA. The trim removed 5 bases at V and 6 bases at J, leaving 6 bases unmatched. CDR3 sequence (DNA): TGTGCCAGCAGCGAACGCAGGGGGCTTCAGCCCCAGCATTTT. Translating it yields CASSERRGLQPQHF.

The chain recombines TRBV4-2 with TRBJ1-4; possibly TRBD1 for D (5 bases). The CDR3 sequence is 15 residues long. The germline V gene has CDR1 LGHNA and CDR2 YNFKEQ. Between the trimmed V and J ends, which lost 1 base and 6 bases, there was a span of 12 bases. The CDR3 loop is CASSQGDRDYEKLFF. The CDR3 nucleotides are TGTGCCAGCAGCCAAGGAGACAGAGATTATGAAAAACTGTTTTTT.

The chain uses TRBV3-1 and TRBJ2-1; 9 nucleotides line up with TRBD1. Trimming at V came to 4 bases and at J to 7 bases, leaving 8 bases not matched to a gene. The CDR3 contains 15 residues. The germline V gene encodes CDR1 LGHDT and CDR2 YNNKEL (reference sequence). This chain's CDR3 is CASSLWDRVGNEQFF. In nucleotides, the CDR3 is TGTGCCAGCAGCCTCTGGGACAGGGTAGGGAATGAGCAGTTCTTC.

This clonotype has only a few counts. The rearrangement uses TRBV28 and TRBJ2-3; a possible D gene is TRBD2 (6 bases). Germline assignment: CDR1 MDHEN and CDR2 SYDVKM. Between the trimmed V and J ends, which lost 4 bases and 7 bases, there was a span of 21 bases. The CDR3 consists of 16 residues. The CDR3, as DNA: TGTGCCAGCAGTTCAACCTACACCGGGAGTCGAAATACGCAGTATTTT. It encodes CASSSTYTGSRNTQYF.

The chain uses TRBV9 and TRBJ1-2, with D maybe TRBD1 (5 bases). Germline V gives CDR1 SGDLS, CDR2 YYNGEE. CDR3 length equals 17 residues. V lost 4 bases and J 1 base, leaving 20 bases between the germline ends. CDR3 DNA sequence: TGTGCCAGCAGCCCTTCCAGGGACTTGAGGGGTAACTATGGCTACACCTTC. Amino acid sequence: CASSPSRDLRGNYGYTF.

The chain is built from TRBV7-3 and TRBJ2-3; D is perhaps TRBD1 (6 bases). The V end was cut by 3 bases, the J end by 4 bases, with 14 bases between. Germline CDR1 SGHTA, CDR2 FQGTGA. CDR3 length: 15 amino acids. CDR3 protein: CASSLVGAAADTQYF. CDR3 DNA: TGTGCCAGCAGCTTGGTGGGGGCGGCGGCAGATACGCAGTATTTT. The whole variable domain, filled in from reference TRBV7-3 and TRBJ2-3, reads GAGVSQTPSNKVTEKGKYVELRCDPISGHTALYWYRQSLGQGPEFLIYFQGTGAADDSGLPNDRFFAVRPEGSVSTLKIQRTERGDSAVYLCASSLVGAAADTQYFGPGTRLTVL.

This clonotype has only a few counts. This rearrangement joins TRBV14 to TRBJ2-5; D might be TRBD1 (5 bases). There are 16 residues in the CDR3. Trimming shortened V by 3 bases and J by 5 bases, and 19 bases separated the two germline ends. Germline CDR1 SGHDN, CDR2 FVKESK. The CDR3 spells CASSQHRAPSGETQYF. The CDR3 DNA follows: TGTGCCAGCAGCCAGCACCGTGCCCCGTCAGGGGAGACCCAGTACTTC.